This T cell receptor (beta chain) was found in a study of regulatory T cells in long-lasting Graves disease. Findings of the study overall: Persistent disease was characterized by preferential usage of TRBV28, TRBJ1-2 and TRBJ2-5.

In building TCR beta libraries, iRepertoire HTBI primers were used together with Arm-PCR of CDR3 regions. TCRdb fed the multiplex PCR reads into MiXCR, producing one record per CDR3 protein. The table records about 430,000 distinct CDR3 sequences, 15% of them present only once. This CDR3 has 15 amino acids. Per germline, CDR1 SNHLY and CDR2 FYNNEI. The germline V and J ends were trimmed by 5 bases and 0 bases, with 11 bases remaining between them. There are many counts of this clonotype. What it binds is not known. Described time point: newly diagnosed GD, antithyroid drugs for less than 3 months. Scientists built the TCR library using RNA that was extracted from PBMCs. This same sample was also taken into another study, of T cells in Graves' hyperthyroidism and ophthalmopathy. That report notes: HTBI primers were used for first-round RT-PCR of the TCR CDR3.

This chain uses TRBV2 with TRBJ1-3, with D unresolved. Sequencing was performed on peripheral blood mononuclear cells (PBMCs), taken at new diagnosis, from a patient treated with antithyroid drugs. The origin of this receptor is a woman in her thirties or forties with Graves disease. The CDR3 DNA follows: TGTGCCAGCAGTCTCCGGACGGGCTCTGGAAACACCATATATTTT. Its translation is CASSLRTGSGNTIYF.